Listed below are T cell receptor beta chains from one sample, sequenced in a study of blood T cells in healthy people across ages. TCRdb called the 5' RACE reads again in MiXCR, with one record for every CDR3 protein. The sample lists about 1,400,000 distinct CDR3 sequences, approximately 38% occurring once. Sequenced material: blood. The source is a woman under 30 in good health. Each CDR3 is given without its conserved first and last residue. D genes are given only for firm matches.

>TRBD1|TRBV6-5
ASSYSGQALDEQF
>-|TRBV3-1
ASSLVTGPSGTEAF
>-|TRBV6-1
ASSRDGGTFYEQY
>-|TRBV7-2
ASSLVSGIYGYT
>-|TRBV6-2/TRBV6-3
ASSYSYALTGEQC
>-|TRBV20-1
SASRLPGYGYT
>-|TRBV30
AWSPRGGYGYT
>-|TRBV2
ATRKGGTYFADTQY
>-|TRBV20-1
SARGLLQETQY
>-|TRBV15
ATSEEGGANTEAF
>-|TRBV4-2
ASSQGPTGGPSEQF
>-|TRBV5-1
ASSPEGRRANTEAF
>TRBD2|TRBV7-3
ASSSSGDEQF
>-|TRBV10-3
AISESPADTDTQY
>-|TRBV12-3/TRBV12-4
ASRTGLSSYNSPLH
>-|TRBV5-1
ASSLEDSRYSPLH
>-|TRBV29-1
SADPHGGKLF
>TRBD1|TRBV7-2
ASSPPGQWYRYDEQF
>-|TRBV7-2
ASSVDNTDTQY
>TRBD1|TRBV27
ASSPQGVTEAF
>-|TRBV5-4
ASSPGGREYTQY
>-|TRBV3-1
AIALSKQETQY
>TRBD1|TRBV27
ASSSNPDRGDPYGYT
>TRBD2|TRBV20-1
SHALAGVAKNIQY
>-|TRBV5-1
ASSLPGSKGDTQY
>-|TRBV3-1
ASRVARRATEAF
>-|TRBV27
ASSLRDSGVNEQF
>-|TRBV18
ASSPLQGTETQY
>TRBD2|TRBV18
ASSLPPAGGRQETQY
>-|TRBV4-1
ASSHQGRAGDEQF
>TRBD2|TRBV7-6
ASSLQASGETQY
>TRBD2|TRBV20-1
SARASGRWGETQY
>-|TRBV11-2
ASSLVIASGGIQY
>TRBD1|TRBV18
ASSRSAGQGIYEQF
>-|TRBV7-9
ASSEGEEAGYT
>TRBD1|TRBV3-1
ASSHTDRGGGYT
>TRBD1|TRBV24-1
ATSDADRVGNQPQH
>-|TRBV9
ASSVQTGQGETQY
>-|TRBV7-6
ASSSVRLTSWALKRGDTQY
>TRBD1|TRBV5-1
ASSPRTGRTTEAF
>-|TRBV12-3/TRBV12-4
ASSFDSADEQY
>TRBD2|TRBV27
ASRLSGVSYNEQF
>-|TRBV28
ASSLRGQGREQY
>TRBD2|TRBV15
ATSRAASGSYEQY
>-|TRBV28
ASSSSAGVSYEQY
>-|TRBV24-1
ATSEGPHSSGANVLT
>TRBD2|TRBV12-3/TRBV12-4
ASSPTQRLAGHTDTQY
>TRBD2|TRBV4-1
ASSQDPGLAGGRQF
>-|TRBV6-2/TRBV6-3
ASSYEGYNQPQH
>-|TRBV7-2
ASSHPVMGGQETQY
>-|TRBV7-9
ASSQDITSGEQY
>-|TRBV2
ASSELGTSDRGEQY
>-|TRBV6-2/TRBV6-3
ASSDDRGGLGGEQF
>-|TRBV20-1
SAGGKHIAKNIQY
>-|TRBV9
ASSAGLQNTGELF
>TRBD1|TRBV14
ASSHGTDFHYGYT
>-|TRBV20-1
SADGVSSYNEQF
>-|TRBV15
ATIYQAAGELF
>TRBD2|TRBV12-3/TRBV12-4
ASSSSSGRSQETQY